These 20 T cell receptor beta chains originate from one sample sequenced in a study of T cells in Graves' hyperthyroidism and ophthalmopathy. What was amplified from RNA transcripts were TCR beta CDR3 regions. TCR CDR3 underwent first-round RT-PCR with the HTBI primer set. Using its own MiXCR run on the multiplex PCR reads, TCRdb lists one record per CDR3 protein. This sample has hundreds of thousands of distinct CDR3 sequences, with about 20% found just once. What was sequenced was blood. The receptors here all came from a woman aged 70 to 79 with Graves' ophthalmopathy.

About this clonotype: A much more abundant neighbour one base away suggests this may be a read error. The rearrangement links TRBV28 to TRBJ1-1, with D hard to call. CDR3 size: 13 residues. Germline-derived CDR1 and CDR2 are MDHEN and SYDVKM. The CDR3 is CASSPPASREASF. The CDR3 bases are TGTGCCAGCAGTCCCCCGGCGAGCCGCGAAGCTTCCTTT.

This clonotype occurred a few times. The rearrangement uses TRBV20-1 and TRBJ2-1; D call uncertain. V dropped 4 bases and J dropped 0 bases, with 13 bases sitting between them. The CDR3 runs 15 residues. In germline, CDR1 is DFQATT, CDR2 SNEGSKA (reference sequence). In DNA form, the CDR3 reads TGCAGTGCTATAAAGTGGGGAAGCTCCTACAATGAGCAGTTCTTC. This translates into CSAIKWGSSYNEQFF.

This clonotype was counted only a few times. The rearrangement links TRBV7-6 to TRBJ2-1; D call uncertain. Trimming removed 5 bases from V and 6 bases from J, with 8 bases in between. This CDR3 contains 12 residues. Germline CDR1 is SGHVS and CDR2 is FNYEAQ. The CDR3 region is CASSLTFNEQFF. The CDR3 DNA sequence: TGTGCCAGCAGCCTAACTTTCAATGAGCAGTTCTTC.

This clonotype was recorded a few times. The rearrangement links TRBV9 to TRBJ2-2; 10 positions agree with TRBD2. The germline V gene encodes CDR1 SGDLS and CDR2 YYNGEE. V shed 0 bases, J shed 6 bases, and the junction held 5 bases outside the gene matches. The CDR3 length is 16 residues. The CDR3 sequence is CASSVVGSGRSGELFF. Here the CDR3 DNA reads TGTGCCAGCAGCGTAGTAGGTAGCGGGAGGTCCGGGGAGCTGTTTTTT.

This sequence joins TRBV29-1 and TRBJ2-7; 8 bases line up with TRBD1. The CDR3 totals 16 residues. Germline CDR1 SQVTM, CDR2 ANQGSEA. CDR3 loop: CSDDRGSHPHAYEQYF. The DNA of the CDR3 is TGCAGTGATGACAGGGGTAGTCATCCACACGCCTACGAGCAGTACTTC.

This sequence joins TRBV7-2 and TRBJ1-2, with 8 bases fitting TRBD1. This CDR3 has 14 amino acids. V was clipped by 5 bases and J by 8 bases; unmatched bases: 10. From germline, CDR1 is SGHTA and CDR2 FQGNSA. The CDR3 coding sequence is TGTGCCAGCAGCCCACAGACAGGGGCGCGAGGCTACACCTTC. Protein: CASSPQTGARGYTF.

Remarks on this clonotype: A much larger clone differs by one base, so this may be a read error. This chain links TRBV12-3 or TRBV12-4 with TRBJ1-2, with D uncertain. The CDR3 totals 13 residues. CDR3 nucleotide sequence: TGTGCCAGCAGTTTAGGATTAAGCTATGGCCACACCTTC. It translates to CASSLGLSYGHTF.

A single count supports this clonotype. This chain joins TRBV19 and TRBJ1-6; 7 nucleotides align to TRBD1. The ends lost 4 bases at V and 14 bases at J; junction bases unmatched: 8. CDR1 and CDR2 (germline): LNHDA, SQIVND (reference sequence). This CDR3 contains 13 residues. CDR3 sequence reads: CASSSGQVLALHF. The CDR3 DNA is TGTGCCAGTAGTAGCGGACAGGTACTTGCCCTCCACTTT.

This clonotype was seen only a few times. CDR3 in DNA: TGCGCCAGCAGCCAACGACAGGACTATGGCTACACCTTC. Translated: CASSQRQDYGYTF. This chain connects TRBV4-1 to TRBJ1-2, with a tentative D call TRBD1 (6 bases). The CDR3 length is 13 residues. Germline V gene data show CDR1 as MGHRA and CDR2 as YSYEKL. Trimming removed 2 bases at V and 3 bases at J, with 7 bases between.

The V and J genes are TRBV7-2 and TRBJ1-6; D uncertain. This CDR3 is built from 15 residues. Germline V lookup: CDR1 SGHTA, CDR2 FQGNSA. Deletions cut 1 base from V and 8 bases from J, with 12 bases between. CDR3 coding DNA: TGTGCCAGCAGCTTAGGGGGTCCTTCCTATTCACCCCTCCACTTT. Its translation: CASSLGGPSYSPLHF.

This clonotype was observed a few times. The chain links TRBV15 to TRBJ2-3; TRBD2 matches 15 bases. This CDR3 contains 16 residues. Germline V lookup: CDR1 LNHNV, CDR2 YYDKDF (reference sequence). The V and J ends lost 0 bases and 8 bases, in that order; junction bases with no gene match: 3. CDR3 protein: CATSREGLAGGGTQYF. In DNA form, the CDR3 reads TGTGCCACCAGCAGAGAGGGACTAGCGGGAGGAGGTACGCAGTATTTT.

For the CDR3, the DNA is TGTGCCAGCAGTCCCGACAGCGGTCCTGGCTACACCTTC. Protein product: CASSPDSGPGYTF. The chain combines TRBV5-4 with TRBJ1-2; a possible D gene is TRBD1 (5 bases). This CDR3 region has 13 residues. Germline V lookup: CDR1 SGHNT, CDR2 YYREEE (reference sequence). Deletions cut 5 bases from V and 7 bases from J, with 15 bases between.

Regarding this clonotype: The junction and the germline gene differ at one end; a read error may be behind it. The chain couples TRBV27 to TRBJ2-2; D possibly corresponds to TRBD2 (6 bases). Germline V gene lookup returns CDR1 MNHEY and CDR2 SMNVEV (reference sequence). The CDR3 is 15 residues long. CDR3 sequence: CASSLLAGLTGELLF. CDR3 nucleotide sequence: TGTGCCAGCAGTTTATTGGCGGGGTTGACCGGGGAGCTGCTTTTT.

The gene calls are TRBV4-2 and TRBJ2-3, with D possibly matching TRBD1 (5 bases). The CDR3 loop spans 14 amino acids. V lost 0 bases, J lost 6 bases, and 10 bases lay in between. Germline lookup yields CDR1 LGHNA and CDR2 YNFKEQ. The chain's CDR3 is CASSQEGAGDTQYF. In DNA form, the CDR3 reads TGTGCCAGCAGCCAAGAAGGGGCAGGGGATACGCAGTATTTT.

This chain connects TRBV28 to TRBJ2-1; D is possibly TRBD2 (5 bases). V was pared by 6 bases and J by 8 bases, with 20 bases between. From germline, CDR1 is MDHEN and CDR2 SYDVKM. The CDR3 is 15 amino acids. The CDR3 bases are TGTGCCAGCAGCCATCCGAGGGCTAGTGTCCATGAGCAGTTCTTC. Protein product: CASSHPRASVHEQFF.

Worth noting for this clonotype: Possible read error: a much larger clone is one base away. This chain links TRBV2 with TRBJ2-7, with D maybe TRBD1 (5 bases). The CDR3 has 14 residues. The germline V gene encodes CDR1 SNHLY and CDR2 FYNNEI. V was cut by 4 bases and J by 4 bases, with 14 bases left in between. CDR3 protein: CASSAGRIGYEQYF. The DNA of the CDR3 is TGTGCCAGCAGTGCAGGGCGCATAGGGTACGAGCAGTACTTC.

The chain employs TRBV5-1 and TRBJ2-1, with D perhaps assigned TRBD1 or TRBD2 (5 bases each). Between the trimmed V and J ends, which lost 5 bases and 6 bases, there was a span of 18 bases. Germline V gene sequence: CDR1 SGHRS, CDR2 YFSETQ. CDR3 size: 15 residues. CDR3 nucleotide sequence: TGCGCCAGCAGACCCGCCGGGATACAGGTCAATGAGCAGTTCTTC. Protein: CASRPAGIQVNEQFF.

The chain joins TRBV3-1 to TRBJ2-6; unclear D gene. V lost 8 bases and J 0 bases, leaving 17 bases between the germline ends. The germline V gene has CDR1 LGHDT and CDR2 YNNKEL (reference sequence). The CDR3 length is 17 residues. The DNA for the CDR3 is TGTGCCAGCTCACCACCGACTGGGAACTCTGGGGCCAACGTCCTGACTTTC. Translating it yields CASSPPTGNSGANVLTF. The variable domain in full, completed from reference TRBV3-1 and TRBJ2-6, reads DTAVSQTPKYLVTQMGNDKSIKCEQNLGHDTMYWYKQDSKKFLKIMFSYNNKELIINETVPNRFSPKSPDKAHLNLHINSLELGDSAVYFCASSPPTGNSGANVLTFGAGSRLTVL.

Points on this clonotype: A much bigger clone sits one base away, suggesting this may be a read error. This is likely a read error, given that the CDR3 carries no conserved phenylalanine or tryptophan at its end. The chain recombines TRBV28 with TRBJ1-2; no definite D call. The V gene lost 4 bases and the J gene lost 4 bases, with 7 bases spanning the gap. Germline CDR1 is MDHEN and CDR2 is SYDVKM. The CDR3 contains 12 residues. CDR3: CASSSEVYGYTL. Written as DNA, the CDR3 is TGTGCCAGCAGTTCGGAAGTCTATGGCTACACCCTC.

Ten or more counts support this clonotype. The chain combines TRBV2 with TRBJ2-1, with 7 bases lining up with TRBD2. Unmatched junction bases numbered 11, after V lost 0 bases and J lost 3 bases. The germline V gene has CDR1 SNHLY and CDR2 FYNNEI. This CDR3 has 18 residues. The CDR3 here is CASSEAGGGQGLYNEQFF. The CDR3 bases are TGTGCCAGCAGTGAAGCGGGGGGAGGGCAGGGTCTCTACAATGAGCAGTTCTTC.